This T cell receptor (beta chain) was documented in a study of blood T cell repertoires in COVID-19. With 1 base removed from V and 3 bases from J, the gap between germline ends came to 12 bases. This CDR3 is 15 amino acids long. Germline values: CDR1 MDHEN, CDR2 SYDVKM. This table comes from immunoSEQ multiplex PCR, and its TCRdb copy is limited to in-frame clones, with some not included. Of over 150,000 clones in the sample, roughly 93% were seen once. This clonotype was obtained from a young man with COVID-19, enrolled during active disease. The genes are TRBV28 and TRBJ1-1; D gene unclear. The sequenced material came from peripheral blood. As DNA, the CDR3 is TGTGCCAGCAGTTTATTCGGGGTAGTGGACACTGAAGCTTTCTTT. Protein product: CASSLFGVVDTEAFF.